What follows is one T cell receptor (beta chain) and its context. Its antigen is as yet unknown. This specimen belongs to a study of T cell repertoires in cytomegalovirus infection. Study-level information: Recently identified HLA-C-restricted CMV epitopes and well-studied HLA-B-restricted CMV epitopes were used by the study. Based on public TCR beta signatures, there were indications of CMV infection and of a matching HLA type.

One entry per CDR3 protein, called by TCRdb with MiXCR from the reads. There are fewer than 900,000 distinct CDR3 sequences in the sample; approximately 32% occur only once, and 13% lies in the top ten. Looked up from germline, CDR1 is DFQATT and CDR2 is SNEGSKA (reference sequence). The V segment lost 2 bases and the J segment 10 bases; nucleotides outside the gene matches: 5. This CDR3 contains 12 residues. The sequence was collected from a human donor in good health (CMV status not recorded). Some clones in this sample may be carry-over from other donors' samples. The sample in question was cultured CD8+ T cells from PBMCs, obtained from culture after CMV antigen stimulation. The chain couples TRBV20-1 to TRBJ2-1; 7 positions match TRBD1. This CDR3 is CSARPQTGEQFF. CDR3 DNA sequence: TGCAGTGCTAGACCACAGACAGGGGAGCAGTTCTTC.